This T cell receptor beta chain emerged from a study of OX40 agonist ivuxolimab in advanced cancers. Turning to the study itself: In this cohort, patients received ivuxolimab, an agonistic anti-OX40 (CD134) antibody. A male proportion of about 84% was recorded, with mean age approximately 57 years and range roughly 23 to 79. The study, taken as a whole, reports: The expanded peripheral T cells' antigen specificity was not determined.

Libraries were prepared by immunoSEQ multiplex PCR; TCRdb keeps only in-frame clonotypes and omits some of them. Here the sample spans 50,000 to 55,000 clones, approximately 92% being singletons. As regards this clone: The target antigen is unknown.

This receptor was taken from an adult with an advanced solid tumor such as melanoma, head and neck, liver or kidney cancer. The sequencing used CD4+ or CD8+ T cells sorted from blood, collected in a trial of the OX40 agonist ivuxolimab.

The CDR3, as DNA: TGTGCCTGGAGTGGCGGGAGTGTATACGAGCAGTACTTC. This encodes CAWSGGSVYEQYF. This chain joins TRBV30 and TRBJ2-7; 7 bases align to TRBD2. This CDR3 is 13 amino acids long. CDR1 and CDR2 (germline): GTSNPN, SVGIG (reference sequence). The V and J ends lost 1 base and 4 bases, in that order; junction bases with no gene match: 4.